This T cell receptor (beta chain) was found in a study of blood T cell repertoires in COVID-19. Study summary: Spain, Italy and the United States supplied samples that represented acute and convalescent COVID-19. PBMCs, B-cell-depleted T cells, or T cells were the source of the cDNA or gDNA that made up the material.

Germline CDR1 and CDR2: SGDLS and YYNGEE. This CDR3 has 14 residues. V dropped 0 bases and J dropped 7 bases, with 13 bases sitting between them. Study processing details: By means of reference gene primer amplification, nucleated cell counts were estimated. TCRdb keeps only in-frame clones here, not all; method: immunoSEQ multiplex PCR. V and J calls and clone size come straight from that table; D and trimming were deduced from the DNA. The sample includes fewer than 75,000 clones, around 77% of them seen just once. The TCR comes from a man aged 55 to 69 with acute or convalescent COVID-19. The chain is built from TRBV9 and TRBJ1-2, with D unclear. Sample: peripheral blood. The DNA for the CDR3 is TGTGCCAGCAGCGTAGATTATGGCGGGAGTGGCTACACCTTC. Its translation: CASSVDYGGSGYTF.